Shown below are 3 T cell receptor beta chains from a single sample sequenced in a study of T cell responses to AZD1222 COVID-19 vaccine. Clones were sequenced by immunoSEQ multiplex PCR, and TCRdb holds only the in-frame ones, with some missing. The sample lists around 110,000 clones; around nine tenths were seen once. The input for sequencing was peripheral blood, taken 28 days after the second AZD1222 dose. The source is an adult who received the AZD1222 COVID-19 vaccine.

The genes are TRBV7-8 and TRBJ1-2; tentative D call: TRBD1 (6 bases). Trimming shortened V by 5 bases and J by 3 bases, and 16 bases separated the two germline ends. The germline gives CDR1 SGHVS, CDR2 FQNEAQ. The CDR3 has 15 residues. The DNA for the CDR3 is TGTGCCAGCAGCCTAGGGGGTCGTAGGGACTATGGCTACACCTTC. Its protein product is CASSLGGRRDYGYTF.

The chain joins TRBV28 to TRBJ2-7, with 15 positions matching TRBD2. The CDR3 loop spans 16 amino acids. V shed 6 bases, J shed 2 bases, and the junction held 5 bases outside the gene matches. CDR1 is MDHEN, CDR2 SYDVKM, per germline. The CDR3 loop reads CASRGGLAGGPYEQYF. The CDR3 DNA reads as TGTGCCAGCAGGGGGGGACTAGCGGGAGGCCCCTACGAGCAGTACTTC.

V and J are TRBV18 and TRBJ1-5, with D uncertain. CDR1 and CDR2 from the germline V gene are KGHSH and LQKENI. CDR3 length equals 13 residues. Trimming stripped 9 bases from V and 0 bases from J, with 9 bases between. The CDR3 sequence is CASGGNSNQPQHF. The CDR3 DNA sequence: TGTGCCAGTGGAGGGAATAGCAATCAGCCCCAGCATTTT.